This T cell receptor (beta chain) was captured in a study of blood T cell repertoires in COVID-19. The CDR3 runs to 12 residues. CDR1 and CDR2 (germline): SNHLY, FYNNEI. V shed 4 bases and J shed 6 bases, with 7 bases lying between them. Some clones are missing from TCRdb's copy, which holds only in-frame ones; the method was immunoSEQ multiplex PCR. The sample yields around 230,000 clones, just under 85% seen once. This clone was seen more than once but under ten times. The genes are TRBV2 and TRBJ1-5; D not certain. This clonotype was sampled from a middle-aged man who had recovered from COVID-19. The sequenced sample consisted of PBMCs or T cells enriched from blood (not recorded which). CDR3 nucleotides: TGTGCCAGCAGTGGACTAACTCAGCCCCAGCATTTT. Protein: CASSGLTQPQHF. Variable domain in full (rest from reference TRBV2 and TRBJ1-5): EPEVTQTPSHQVTQMGQEVILRCVPISNHLYFYWYRQILGQKVEFLVSFYNNEISEKSEIFDDQFSVERPDGSNFTLKIRSTKLEDSAMYFCASSGLTQPQHFGDGTRLSIL.